The 18 T cell receptor beta chains given below trace back to one sample, sequenced in a study of beta chain features in type 1 diabetes. Investigators reverse transcribed all isolated RNA, so they sequenced expressed TCRB transcripts. Only in-frame clones appear in the TCRdb table, and some are missing; sequencing was by immunoSEQ multiplex PCR. This sample yields 680,000 or so clones, of which roughly a sixth are seen a single time; approximately 0.087% belongs to the top ten. The sequenced sample consisted of naive CD4+ T cells from blood. These receptors all stem from a man aged 18-30 years in good health.

This clone came up a few times. J is TRBJ2-2 and V is TRBV2; D gene uncertain. Trimming cost V 11 bases and J 7 bases, with 23 bases left between them. Per the germline V gene, CDR1 is SNHLY and CDR2 is FYNNEI. This CDR3 is 15 amino acids long. The CDR3 protein is CAGEPNRLNGGELFF. For the CDR3, the DNA is TGTGCCGGGGAACCGAACCGGTTGAACGGCGGGGAGCTGTTTTTT.

In this sample, this clone turned up a few times. V gene TRBV28 combines with J gene TRBJ1-5; D is ambiguous. This CDR3 region has 12 residues. V dropped 3 bases and J dropped 6 bases, with 6 bases sitting between them. In germline, CDR1 is MDHEN, CDR2 SYDVKM. CDR3 amino acids: CASSFLGQPQHF. The CDR3 coding sequence is TGTGCCAGCAGTTTTCTGGGTCAGCCCCAGCATTTT.

The sample holds a few counts of this clone. The chain carries TRBV11-2 and TRBJ1-1, with 7 bases fitting TRBD1. V was pared by 4 bases and J by 3 bases, with 8 bases of the junction left unmatched. This CDR3 has 15 amino acids. Per germline, CDR1 SGHAT and CDR2 FQNNGV. Here the CDR3 reads CASSYDRVGYTEAFF. In nucleotides, the CDR3 is TGTGCCAGCAGCTACGACAGGGTCGGGTACACTGAAGCTTTCTTT.

There are a few counts of this clone. The gene calls are TRBV30 and TRBJ2-1; maybe TRBD1 (5 bases). The CDR3 has 15 amino acids. Trimming took 3 bases from V and 0 from J, leaving 12 bases between them. Germline CDR1 is GTSNPN and CDR2 is SVGIG (reference sequence). The chain's CDR3 is CAWSRQGSSYNEQFF. CDR3 nucleotide sequence: TGTGCCTGGAGCCGTCAGGGAAGCTCCTACAATGAGCAGTTCTTC.

V usage is TRBV5-6 and J usage is TRBJ2-7; D is unclear. CDR3 length equals 11 residues. V lost 7 bases and J lost 3, with 8 bases in between. Germline CDR1 SGHDT, CDR2 YYEEEE. CDR3 sequence reads: CASGFNYEQYF. As DNA, the CDR3 is TGTGCCAGCGGGTTCAACTACGAGCAGTACTTC.

This clone was seen only a few times. The chain is built from TRBV9 and TRBJ2-2; maybe TRBD2 (6 bases). V lost 1 base, J lost 3 bases, and 10 bases lay in between. The germline CDR1 and CDR2 sequences are SGDLS and YYNGEE. This CDR3 is built from 15 residues. Here the CDR3 DNA reads TGTGCCAGCAGCGTATTGGAGGGAGACACCGGGGAGCTGTTTTTT. Amino acids: CASSVLEGDTGELFF.

The J gene is TRBJ1-6, the V gene TRBV19; the D gene is possibly TRBD1 (6 bases). The CDR3 is 16 amino acids. Trimming took 3 bases from V and 7 from J, leaving 16 bases between them. CDR1 LNHDA and CDR2 SQIVND come from the germline V gene (reference sequence). The CDR3 DNA reads TGTGCCAGTAGTATTCCGACAGGACTTTTGAATTCACCCCTCCACTTT. Residues: CASSIPTGLLNSPLHF.

A few counts support this clone. Here the CDR3 DNA reads TGCGCCAGCAGTCAACGGGACAGGCTTTACGAGCAGTACTTC. It specifies CASSQRDRLYEQYF. The V call is TRBV23-1, the J call TRBJ2-7, with 8 bases aligning to TRBD1. TRBV23-1 is designated an ORF whose function remains uncertain. This CDR3 region has 14 residues. The V segment lost 2 bases and the J segment 4 bases; nucleotides outside the gene matches: 4.

The chain joins TRBV18 to TRBJ1-1, with 8 positions matching TRBD1. Germline V gene sequence: CDR1 KGHSH, CDR2 LQKENI. Unmatched junction bases numbered 8, after V lost 5 bases and J lost 3 bases. This CDR3 comprises 15 residues. The CDR3: CASSFQYRGDTEAFF. The DNA of the CDR3 is TGTGCCAGCTCATTCCAATACAGGGGGGACACTGAAGCTTTCTTT. Together with reference TRBV18 and TRBJ1-1, the CDR3 gives the full variable domain: NAGVMQNPRHLVRRRGQEARLRCSPMKGHSHVYWYRQLPEEGLKFMVYLQKENIIDESGMPKERFSAEFPKEGPSILRIQQVVRGDSAAYFCASSFQYRGDTEAFFGQGTRLTVV.

The rearrangement joins TRBV27 to TRBJ1-1; perhaps TRBD1 as D (6 bases). This CDR3 comprises 15 residues. V was cut by 1 base and J by 1 base, with 10 bases left in between. Germline CDR1 is MNHEY and CDR2 is SMNVEV (reference sequence). DNA of the CDR3: TGTGCCAGCAGTTTATGGGGGCGCGGGAACACTGAAGCTTTCTTT. Translation: CASSLWGRGNTEAFF.

The rearrangement uses TRBV4-3 and TRBJ1-2; 7 bases are a match to TRBD1. V shed 1 base, J shed 5 bases, and the junction held 4 bases outside the gene matches. This CDR3 has 14 amino acids. Looked up from germline, CDR1 is LGHNA and CDR2 is YSLEER. For the CDR3, the DNA is TGCGCCAGCAGCCAAGCCGGGACAGCGTATGGCTACACCTTC. Protein product: CASSQAGTAYGYTF.

This clone showed up just a few times. The chain joins TRBV4-3 to TRBJ1-3; D not resolved. Germline V CDR1 and CDR2: LGHNA, YSLEER. The CDR3 spans 18 residues. Trimming stripped 1 base from V and 0 bases from J, with 16 bases between. CDR3 coding DNA: TGCGCCAGCAGCCAAGTTCTCCCCGAGGGTCTCTCTGGAAACACCATATATTTT. Translation: CASSQVLPEGLSGNTIYF.

This clone was counted between two and nine times. The rearrangement uses TRBV4-3 and TRBJ2-3; D not certain. Germline V gene sequence: CDR1 LGHNA, CDR2 YSLEER. The CDR3 spans 17 residues. Trimming pared 1 base from V and 6 bases from J, leaving 20 bases between. This CDR3 is CASSQGYGLAPRDTQYF. CDR3 DNA sequence: TGCGCCAGCAGCCAAGGATATGGTCTGGCCCCCCGGGATACGCAGTATTTT.

This clone was seen only a few times. The DNA of the CDR3 is TGTGCCAGCTCACCAGACACCCCCTACGAGCAGTACTTC. Translation: CASSPDTPYEQYF. The J gene is TRBJ2-7, the V gene TRBV18; unclear D gene. The CDR3 loop spans 13 amino acids. The germline V gene encodes CDR1 KGHSH and CDR2 LQKENI. With 2 bases removed from V and 2 bases from J, the gap between germline ends came to 7 bases.

Only a few counts were recorded for this clone. The rearrangement joins TRBV30 to TRBJ1-4; D is ambiguous. This CDR3 contains 13 residues. V lost 2 bases and J 10 bases, leaving 14 bases between the germline ends. Germline lookup yields CDR1 GTSNPN and CDR2 SVGIG (reference sequence). The CDR3 loop is CAWSPQDGGKLFF. CDR3 coding DNA: TGTGCCTGGAGTCCCCAGGATGGTGGAAAACTGTTTTTT. Full variable domain (remainder filled in from reference TRBV30 and TRBJ1-4): SQTIHQWPATLVQPVGSPLSLECTVEGTSNPNLYWYRQAAGRGLQLLFYSVGIGQISSEVPQNLSASRPQDRQFILSSKKLLLSDSGFYLCAWSPQDGGKLFFGSGTQLSVL.

The gene calls are TRBV7-2 and TRBJ2-7; D gene ambiguous. Trimming shortened V by 2 bases and J by 4 bases, and 6 bases separated the two germline ends. The CDR3 is 12 amino acids. The germline V gene encodes CDR1 SGHTA and CDR2 FQGNSA. The CDR3 sequence is CASSLLDYEQYF. The CDR3 DNA reads TGTGCCAGCAGCTTACTAGATTACGAGCAGTACTTC.

In its sample, this clone was seen a few times. The genes are TRBV18 and TRBJ1-5, with 9 bases lining up with TRBD1. The CDR3 covers 16 residues. The germline V gene has CDR1 KGHSH and CDR2 LQKENI. The ends lost 3 bases at V and 3 bases at J; junction bases unmatched: 6. The chain's CDR3 is CASSPPGTGNNQPQHF. The CDR3 region has the DNA TGTGCCAGCTCACCGCCCGGGACAGGGAACAATCAGCCCCAGCATTTT.

This clone was counted between two and nine times. The chain employs TRBV5-4 and TRBJ1-2; 8 bases fit TRBD1. Germline CDR1 and CDR2: SGHNT and YYREEE (reference sequence). The CDR3 has 16 amino acids. V dropped 0 bases and J dropped 0; count of bases not matched to a gene: 4. The CDR3 loop is CASSLGQGASNYGYTF. CDR3 bases: TGTGCCAGCAGCTTGGGGCAGGGGGCCTCTAACTATGGCTACACCTTC.